These 25 T cell receptor beta chains originate from one sample sequenced in a study of beta chain features in type 1 diabetes. Since all of the isolated RNA was reverse transcribed, expressed TCRB transcripts were what got sequenced. Clones were sequenced by immunoSEQ multiplex PCR, and TCRdb holds only the in-frame ones, with some missing. The sample lists under 300,000 clones; 9.5% to 13% were seen once. No antigen has been identified for these receptors. Whole-study findings and limits: A moderate, significant TCRB CDR3 shortening appeared in type 1 diabetes across four CD4+ subsets.

Sequenced input: naive CD4+ T cells from blood. All receptors come from a young man with type 1 diabetes.

This clone occurred a few times. This chain joins TRBV6-5 and TRBJ1-2; D is perhaps TRBD1 (5 bases). V gave up 0 bases and J gave up 8 bases, with 10 bases separating them. The germline V gene encodes CDR1 MNHEY and CDR2 SVGAGI. The CDR3 is 13 amino acids. The CDR3 DNA reads TGTGCCAGCAGTTACTCGGGACTGGGGGGCTACACCTTC. Its translation is CASSYSGLGGYTF.

This clone has just a few counts. V is TRBV15 and J is TRBJ1-5; TRBD1 aligns across 7 bases. The CDR3 is 14 amino acids. V trimming: 1 base; J trimming: 7 bases; junction bases outside the gene matches: 4. Per the germline V gene, CDR1 is LNHNV and CDR2 is YYDKDF (reference sequence). The CDR3 DNA sequence: TGTGCCACCAGCAGAGGACAGGGAAGCCAGCCCCAGCATTTT. Translated, it gives CATSRGQGSQPQHF.

This clone was observed a handful of times. The chain couples TRBV10-3 to TRBJ2-7; 10 bases are a match to TRBD1. J lost 4 bases, V lost 3 bases, and 12 bases had no gene match. The CDR3 covers 17 residues. CDR1 is ENHRY and CDR2 is SYGVKD in the germline V gene. CDR3 residues: CAISDPTSGQGKYEQYF. CDR3 nucleotides: TGTGCCATCAGTGACCCGACCTCGGGACAGGGGAAGTACGAGCAGTACTTC.

This clone was seen a few times. The gene calls are TRBV2 and TRBJ1-6, with D perhaps TRBD1 (5 bases). The germline V gene has CDR1 SNHLY and CDR2 FYNNEI. The CDR3 contains 14 residues. V gave up 4 bases and J gave up 7 bases, with 11 bases separating them. CDR3: CASSVTERNSPLHF. CDR3 DNA sequence: TGTGCCAGCAGTGTGACAGAGAGGAATTCACCCCTCCACTTT.

This clone has only a few counts. V usage is TRBV12-5 and J usage is TRBJ2-2; 8 nucleotides agree with TRBD1. Germline CDR1 reads LGHNT; CDR2 reads FRNRAP. There are 18 residues in the CDR3. The junction had 15 bases not matched to a gene; V was cut back by 3 bases and J by 6 bases. CDR3 protein: CASGLGLGLGQGPGELFF. The CDR3 DNA is TGTGCTAGTGGTTTAGGCCTTGGCCTAGGACAGGGACCCGGGGAGCTGTTTTTT.

J is TRBJ1-6 and V is TRBV2; D ambiguous. Trimming removed 3 bases at V and 8 bases at J, with 14 bases between. There are 15 residues in the CDR3. Germline loops: CDR1 SNHLY, CDR2 FYNNEI. The CDR3 region has the DNA TGTGCCAGCAGTGACGAGGGCGGGAACTATTCACCCCTCCACTTT. Encoded protein: CASSDEGGNYSPLHF.

The V and J genes are TRBV9 and TRBJ1-2; tentative D call: TRBD1 (5 bases). CDR1 SGDLS and CDR2 YYNGEE come from the germline V gene. The CDR3 has 13 amino acids. Trimming cost V 4 bases and J 5 bases, with 12 bases left between them. The CDR3 reads CASSPGGRYGYTF. The CDR3 DNA reads TGTGCCAGCAGCCCGGGGGGACGGTATGGCTACACCTTC.

This clone showed up just a few times. V gene TRBV30 combines with J gene TRBJ1-5, with 9 bases matching TRBD1. The CDR3 has 13 residues. The germline CDR1 and CDR2 sequences are GTSNPN and SVGIG (reference sequence). V lost 5 bases and J lost 7; bases outside the gene matches: 6. The CDR3 loop reads CAWAQGAEQPQHF. Here the CDR3 DNA reads TGTGCCTGGGCACAGGGGGCCGAACAGCCCCAGCATTTT.

The chain uses TRBV6-5 and TRBJ1-2, with D maybe TRBD1 (6 bases). The CDR3 is 16 amino acids. Trimming pared 4 bases from V and 5 bases from J, leaving 20 bases between. Germline assignment: CDR1 MNHEY and CDR2 SVGAGI. The CDR3 loop is CASSSRGLRGGYGYTF. The CDR3, as DNA: TGTGCCAGCAGTTCCCGCGGTCTCAGGGGCGGGTATGGCTACACCTTC.

This chain uses TRBV5-4 with TRBJ2-1; TRBD2 matches 12 bases. CDR3 length equals 18 residues. V shed 4 bases and J 0 bases; nucleotides not matched to a gene: 8. CDR1 is SGHNT and CDR2 is YYREEE in the germline V gene (reference sequence). CDR3 nucleotide sequence: TGTGCCAGCAGCAATGGACTAGCGGGGCAGAGCTCCTACAATGAGCAGTTCTTC. Translated: CASSNGLAGQSSYNEQFF.

The chain uses TRBV7-9 and TRBJ1-1, with a tentative D call TRBD1 (6 bases). CDR1 and CDR2 (germline): SEHNR, FQNEAQ (reference sequence). The CDR3 covers 15 residues. Trimming removed 5 bases at V and 0 bases at J, with 13 bases between. The DNA of the CDR3 is TGTGCCAGCAGCGCACCAGGGGCTTTGAACACTGAAGCTTTCTTT. This codes for CASSAPGALNTEAFF.

This clone was seen only a few times. This chain joins TRBV29-1 and TRBJ1-5, with TRBD1 as a possible D gene (6 bases). V gave up 4 bases and J gave up 9 bases, with 13 bases separating them. The CDR3 loop spans 12 amino acids. The germline gives CDR1 SQVTM, CDR2 ANQGSEA. CDR3 amino acids: CSVGDTGGPQHF. Written as DNA, the CDR3 is TGCAGCGTTGGGGACACGGGCGGGCCCCAGCATTTT.

There are a few counts of this clone. The chain recombines TRBV5-6 with TRBJ1-2, with D unclear. Germline V gives CDR1 SGHDT, CDR2 YYEEEE. The CDR3 contains 11 residues. The germline V and J ends were trimmed by 3 bases and 7 bases, with 7 bases remaining between them. CDR3 DNA: TGTGCCAGCAGCTCCGTACTTGGCTACACCTTC. It translates to CASSSVLGYTF.

The chain uses TRBV2 and TRBJ2-4; possible D gene TRBD1, 6 bases. With 5 bases removed from V and 8 bases from J, the gap between germline ends came to 13 bases. Germline lookup yields CDR1 SNHLY and CDR2 FYNNEI. The CDR3 has 13 amino acids. CDR3 protein: CASSLDRIDIQYF. The CDR3 coding sequence is TGTGCCAGCAGTCTAGACAGGATAGACATTCAGTACTTC.

This clone has just a few counts. The chain recombines TRBV7-2 with TRBJ2-7; 9 bases are a match to TRBD1. This CDR3 has 14 amino acids. The V and J ends lost 4 bases and 6 bases, in that order; junction bases with no gene match: 7. Germline loops: CDR1 SGHTA, CDR2 FQGNSA. CDR3 residues: CASSSTGGPIEQYF. Here the CDR3 DNA reads TGTGCCAGCAGCTCCACAGGGGGCCCCATCGAGCAGTACTTC. The entire variable domain, with the rest obtained from reference TRBV7-2 and TRBJ2-7, is as follows: GAGVSQSPSNKVTEKGKDVELRCDPISGHTALYWYRQSLGQGLEFLIYFQGNSAPDKSGLPSDRFSAERTGGSVSTLTIQRTQQEDSAVYLCASSSTGGPIEQYFGPGTRLTVT.

This clone was seen only a few times. The V call is TRBV14, the J call TRBJ2-3; D remains ambiguous. Germline V lookup: CDR1 SGHDN, CDR2 FVKESK. The ends were cut back, 5 bases at V and 0 bases at J, with 3 bases in the middle. The length of the CDR3 is 12 residues. CDR3 DNA sequence: TGTGCCAGCAGCACTAGCACAGATACGCAGTATTTT. This codes for CASSTSTDTQYF.

The J gene is TRBJ2-1, the V gene TRBV7-9; D remains ambiguous. The CDR3 loop spans 11 amino acids. Germline assignment: CDR1 SEHNR and CDR2 FQNEAQ (reference sequence). V was cut by 3 bases and J by 9 bases, with 6 bases left in between. The CDR3 reads CASSLRSEQFF. CDR3 coding DNA: TGTGCCAGCAGCTTGAGGAGTGAGCAGTTCTTC.

The chain links TRBV9 to TRBJ1-2; TRBD1 matches 11 bases. This CDR3 region has 17 residues. V trimming: 3 bases; J trimming: 7 bases; junction bases outside the gene matches: 14. Germline values: CDR1 SGDLS, CDR2 YYNGEE. Here the CDR3 DNA reads TGTGCCAGCAGCGCTGAATGGGGGACAGGGGGACTTAGTGGCTACACCTTC. Its translation is CASSAEWGTGGLSGYTF.

This clone was seen only a few times. The rearrangement joins TRBV4-2 to TRBJ1-1; TRBD1 aligns across 7 bases. The junction had 9 bases not matched to a gene; V was cut back by 1 base and J by 1 base. The germline V gene has CDR1 LGHNA and CDR2 YNFKEQ. This CDR3 contains 17 residues. This CDR3 is CASSQGAGTAGNTEAFF. CDR3 DNA sequence: TGTGCCAGCAGCCAAGGGGCGGGGACAGCGGGGAACACTGAAGCTTTCTTT.

The chain uses TRBV9 and TRBJ2-5, with 8 positions matching TRBD2. Unmatched junction bases numbered 9, after V lost 0 bases and J lost 8 bases. The germline CDR1 and CDR2 sequences are SGDLS and YYNGEE. The CDR3 has 15 residues. The CDR3 DNA sequence: TGTGCCAGCAGCGTAGACGGGGGGGTTGGAGATACCCAGTACTTC. This codes for CASSVDGGVGDTQYF.

The chain combines TRBV9 with TRBJ2-5; D gene ambiguous. The CDR3 is 12 amino acids. Trimming took 0 bases from V and 7 from J, leaving 7 bases between them. Looked up from germline, CDR1 is SGDLS and CDR2 is YYNGEE. The CDR3 region is CASSVDGRTQYF. The CDR3 DNA sequence: TGTGCCAGCAGCGTAGATGGTAGGACCCAGTACTTC.

This clone was counted only a few times. The chain recombines TRBV18 with TRBJ1-1; D gene ambiguous. CDR3 size: 14 residues. Germline V gives CDR1 KGHSH, CDR2 LQKENI. Deletions cut 4 bases from V and 0 bases from J, with 9 bases between. CDR3 amino acids: CASSLREVNTEAFF. CDR3 coding DNA: TGTGCCAGCTCACTTAGGGAGGTGAACACTGAAGCTTTCTTT.

V gene TRBV25-1 combines with J gene TRBJ1-6; D is unresolved. Between the trimmed V and J ends, which lost 1 base and 9 bases, there was a span of 10 bases. Germline V gene sequence: CDR1 MGHDK, CDR2 SYGVNS. The CDR3 covers 14 residues. The CDR3 coding sequence is TGTGCCAGCAGTGAATTTGGAGGGATTTCACCCCTCCACTTT. This sequence encodes CASSEFGGISPLHF.

The genes are TRBV9 and TRBJ1-2, with 8 bases lining up with TRBD1. The CDR3 length is 15 residues. From germline, CDR1 is SGDLS and CDR2 YYNGEE. Trimming cost V 3 bases and J 2 bases; bases outside gene matches: 6. CDR3 residues: CASSASGQGNYGYTF. As DNA, the CDR3 is TGTGCCAGCAGCGCCTCAGGACAGGGCAACTATGGCTACACCTTC.

This clone was observed a single time. This chain joins TRBV18 and TRBJ2-3, with TRBD2 identical over 9 bases. The CDR3 consists of 17 residues. The V and J ends lost 6 bases and 2 bases, in that order; junction bases with no gene match: 12. Germline V gene data show CDR1 as KGHSH and CDR2 as LQKENI. The CDR3 DNA is TGTGCCAGCTCTCGCGGGGGGGCCGTGACGAACACAGATACGCAGTATTTT. Protein product: CASSRGGAVTNTDTQYF.